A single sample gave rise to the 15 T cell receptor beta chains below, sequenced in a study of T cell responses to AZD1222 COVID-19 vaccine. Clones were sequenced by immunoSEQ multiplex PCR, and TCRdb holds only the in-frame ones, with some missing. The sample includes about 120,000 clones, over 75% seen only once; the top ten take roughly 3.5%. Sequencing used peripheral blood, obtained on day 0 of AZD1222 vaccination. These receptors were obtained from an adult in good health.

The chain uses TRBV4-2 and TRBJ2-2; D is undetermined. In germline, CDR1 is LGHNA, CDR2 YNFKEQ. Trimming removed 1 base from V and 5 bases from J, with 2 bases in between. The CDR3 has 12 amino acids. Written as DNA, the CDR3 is TGTGCCAGCAGCCAAGGGACCGGGGAGCTGTTTTTT. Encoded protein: CASSQGTGELFF.

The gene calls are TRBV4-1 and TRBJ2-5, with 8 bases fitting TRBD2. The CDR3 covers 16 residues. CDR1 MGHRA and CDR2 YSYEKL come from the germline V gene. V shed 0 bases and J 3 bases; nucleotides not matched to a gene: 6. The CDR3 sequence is CASSQDQVSGEETQYF. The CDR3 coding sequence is TGCGCCAGCAGCCAAGATCAAGTTAGCGGGGAAGAGACCCAGTACTTC.

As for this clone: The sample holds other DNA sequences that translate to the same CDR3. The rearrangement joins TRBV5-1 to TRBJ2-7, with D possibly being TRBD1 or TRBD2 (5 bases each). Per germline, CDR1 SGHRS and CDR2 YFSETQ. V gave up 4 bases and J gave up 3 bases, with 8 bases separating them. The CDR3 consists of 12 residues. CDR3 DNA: TGCGCCAGCAGCCTTGGGGGCTACGAGCAGTACTTC. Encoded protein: CASSLGGYEQYF.

CDR3 loop: CASGLAGPTDTQYF. As DNA, the CDR3 is TGCGCCAGCGGACTAGCGGGCCCCACAGATACGCAGTATTTT. The chain employs TRBV5-1 and TRBJ2-3; 11 bases agree with TRBD2. There are 14 residues in the CDR3. Germline trimming cut 7 bases from V and 2 bases from J; bases unmatched to any gene: 3. Germline CDR1 reads SGHRS; CDR2 reads YFSETQ.

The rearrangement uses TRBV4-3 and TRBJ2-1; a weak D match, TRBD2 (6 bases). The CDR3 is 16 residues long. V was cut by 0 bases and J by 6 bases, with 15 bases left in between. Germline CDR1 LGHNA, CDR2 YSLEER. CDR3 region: CASSQDGGLWGNEQFF. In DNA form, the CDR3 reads TGCGCCAGCAGCCAAGATGGTGGACTATGGGGCAATGAGCAGTTCTTC.

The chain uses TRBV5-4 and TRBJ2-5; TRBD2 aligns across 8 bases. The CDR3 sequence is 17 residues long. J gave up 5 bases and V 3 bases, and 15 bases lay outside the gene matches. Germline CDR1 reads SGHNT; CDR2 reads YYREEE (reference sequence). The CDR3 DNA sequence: TGTGCCAGCAGCTCCGGCGGGGGGTTTCGGGTGGGGGAGACCCAGTACTTC. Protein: CASSSGGGFRVGETQYF.

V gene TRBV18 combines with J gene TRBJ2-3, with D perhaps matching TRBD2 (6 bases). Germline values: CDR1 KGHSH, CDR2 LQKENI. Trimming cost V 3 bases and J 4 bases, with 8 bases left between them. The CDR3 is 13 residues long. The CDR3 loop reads CASSPRLADTQYF. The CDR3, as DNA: TGTGCCAGCTCACCCCGACTAGCAGATACGCAGTATTTT.

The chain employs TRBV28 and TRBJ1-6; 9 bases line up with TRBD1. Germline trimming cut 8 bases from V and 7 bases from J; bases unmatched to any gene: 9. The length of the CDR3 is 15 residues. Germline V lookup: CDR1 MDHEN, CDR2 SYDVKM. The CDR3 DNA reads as TGTGCCAGCCGAAGGAGGACAGGGGTGAATTCACCCCTCCACTTT. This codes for CASRRRTGVNSPLHF.

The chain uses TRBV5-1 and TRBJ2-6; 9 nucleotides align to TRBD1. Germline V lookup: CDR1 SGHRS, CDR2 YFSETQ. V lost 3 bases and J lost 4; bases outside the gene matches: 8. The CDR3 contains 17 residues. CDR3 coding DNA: TGCGCCAGCAGCTCATCCGGGACAGGGTCCGGGGCCAACGTCCTGACTTTC. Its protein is CASSSSGTGSGANVLTF.

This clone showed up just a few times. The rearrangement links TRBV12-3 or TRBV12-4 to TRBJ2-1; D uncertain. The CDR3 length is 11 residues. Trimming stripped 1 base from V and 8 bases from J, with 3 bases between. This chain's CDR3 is CASSLGDEQFF. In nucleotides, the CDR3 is TGTGCCAGCAGTTTAGGGGATGAGCAGTTCTTC.

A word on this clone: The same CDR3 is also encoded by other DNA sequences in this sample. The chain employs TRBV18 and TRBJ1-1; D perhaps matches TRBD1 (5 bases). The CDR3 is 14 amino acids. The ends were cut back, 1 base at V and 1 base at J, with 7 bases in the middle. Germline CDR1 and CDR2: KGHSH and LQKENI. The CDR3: CASSPQGPNTEAFF. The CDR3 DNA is TGTGCCAGCTCACCACAGGGGCCGAACACTGAAGCTTTCTTT.

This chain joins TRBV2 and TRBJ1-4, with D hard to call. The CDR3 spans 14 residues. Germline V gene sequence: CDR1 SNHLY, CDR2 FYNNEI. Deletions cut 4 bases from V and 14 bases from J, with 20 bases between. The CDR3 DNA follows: TGTGCCAGCAGTGTGACACCTTCTAGGGAGCGGCTGTTTTTT. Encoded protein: CASSVTPSRERLFF.

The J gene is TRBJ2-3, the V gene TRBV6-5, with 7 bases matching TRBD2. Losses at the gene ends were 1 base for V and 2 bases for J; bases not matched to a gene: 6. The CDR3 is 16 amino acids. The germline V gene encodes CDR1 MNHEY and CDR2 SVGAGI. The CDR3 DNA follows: TGTGCCAGCAGTTACTGGGGCGGGGGACCCACAGATACGCAGTATTTT. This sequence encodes CASSYWGGGPTDTQYF.

The DNA of the CDR3 is TGTGCCAGCAGTTACTCTGGGACAGATGGCTACACCTTC. Protein: CASSYSGTDGYTF. The rearrangement links TRBV6-5 to TRBJ1-2, with 7 bases aligning to TRBD1. With 0 bases clipped from V and 6 bases from J, the junction kept 1 base outside the gene matches. From germline, CDR1 is MNHEY and CDR2 SVGAGI. The CDR3 loop spans 13 amino acids.

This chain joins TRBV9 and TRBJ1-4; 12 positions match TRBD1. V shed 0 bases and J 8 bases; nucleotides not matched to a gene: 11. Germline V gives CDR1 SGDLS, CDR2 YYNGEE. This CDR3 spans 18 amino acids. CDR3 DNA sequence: TGTGCCAGCAGCGTAGGCAGCGGGACAGGGGGCGTCGGAGAAAAACTGTTTTTT. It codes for CASSVGSGTGGVGEKLFF.